This T cell receptor (beta chain) was retrieved from a study of T cell changes during pregnancy in multiple sclerosis. Sequencing was performed with immunoSEQ multiplex PCR; in TCRdb, only in-frame clones are kept and a portion is missing. The sample records roughly 53,000 clones, roughly 90% being singletons. V was trimmed by 0 bases and J by 11 bases, leaving 11 bases between them. The CDR3 has 13 residues. Germline V gene lookup returns CDR1 SGDLS and CDR2 YYNGEE. This clonotype was sampled from a female donor with multiple sclerosis, enrolled in a pregnancy study. The V and J genes are TRBV9 and TRBJ1-4; perhaps TRBD1 as D (5 bases). The sample consisted of CD8+ T cells from peripheral blood mononuclear cells, taken before pregnancy. CDR3 loop: CASSVESGGKLFF. The CDR3 DNA follows: TGTGCCAGCAGCGTAGAATCCGGGGGGAAACTGTTTTTT.